This TCR beta chain was captured by sequencing in a study of T cell responses to AZD1222 COVID-19 vaccine. Study-level points and caveats: Spike-specific TCRs gained breadth and depth after people received two AZD1222 doses. Samples come after the peak T cell response, not at day 14.

The table came from immunoSEQ multiplex PCR; TCRdb's copy has only in-frame clones and leaves some out. The sample records over 70,000 clones, 85% to 90% being singletons. The length of the CDR3 is 14 residues. V dropped 7 bases and J dropped 4 bases, with 14 bases sitting between them. Germline V gene sequence: CDR1 MDHEN, CDR2 SYDVKM. As concerns this clone: Its antigen is as yet unknown.

The TCR comes from an adult who received the AZD1222 COVID-19 vaccine. The chain combines TRBV28 with TRBJ1-3; possible D gene TRBD1, 6 bases. The sequenced sample was peripheral blood, obtained 28 days after the second AZD1222 dose. This CDR3 is CASKTGFRGNTIYF. In DNA, the CDR3 is TGTGCCAGCAAGACAGGTTTTAGGGGAAACACCATATATTTT.